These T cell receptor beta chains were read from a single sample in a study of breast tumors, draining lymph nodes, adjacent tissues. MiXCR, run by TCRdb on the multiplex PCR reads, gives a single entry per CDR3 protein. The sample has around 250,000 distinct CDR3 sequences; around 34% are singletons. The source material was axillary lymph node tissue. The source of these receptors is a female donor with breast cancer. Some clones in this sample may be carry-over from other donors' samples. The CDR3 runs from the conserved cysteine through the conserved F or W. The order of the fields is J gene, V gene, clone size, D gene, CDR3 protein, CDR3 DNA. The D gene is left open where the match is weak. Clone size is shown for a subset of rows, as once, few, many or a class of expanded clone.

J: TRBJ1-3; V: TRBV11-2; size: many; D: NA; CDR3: CASSLDRYSGNTIYF; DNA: TGTGCCAGCAGCTTAGATCGGTACTCTGGAAACACCATATATTTT
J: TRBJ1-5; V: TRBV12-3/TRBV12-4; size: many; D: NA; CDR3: CASSFTGIKQPQHF; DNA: TGTGCCAGCAGTTTCACCGGGATTAAGCAGCCCCAGCATTTT
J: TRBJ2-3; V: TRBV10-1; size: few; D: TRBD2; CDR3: CASSELTSGSMGTDTQYF; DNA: TGCGCCAGCAGTGAGCTGACTAGCGGGAGTATGGGCACAGATACGCAGTATTTT
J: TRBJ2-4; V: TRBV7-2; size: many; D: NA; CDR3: CASTLPVAKNIQYF; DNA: TGTGCCAGCACCCTACCGGTAGCCAAAAACATTCAGTACTTC
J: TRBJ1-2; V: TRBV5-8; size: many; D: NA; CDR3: CASSLVLEGYTF; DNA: TGTGCCAGCAGCTTGGTTTTGGAGGGCTACACCTTC
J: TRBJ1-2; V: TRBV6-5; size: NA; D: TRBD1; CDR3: CASSHSTGNGYTF; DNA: TGTGCCAGCAGTCACTCGACAGGGAACGGCTACACCTTC
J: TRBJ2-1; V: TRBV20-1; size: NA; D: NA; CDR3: CSAKPSGSYTEQFF; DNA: TGCAGTGCTAAGCCCAGCGGCTCCTACACTGAGCAGTTCTTC
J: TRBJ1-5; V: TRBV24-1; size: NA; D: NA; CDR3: CATSLAGVAQHF; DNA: TGTGCCACCAGCCTAGCGGGGGTAGCACAGCATTTT
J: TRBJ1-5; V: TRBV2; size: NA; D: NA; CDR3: CASEIPPQPQHF; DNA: TGTGCCAGCGAGATTCCCCCCCAGCCCCAGCATTTT
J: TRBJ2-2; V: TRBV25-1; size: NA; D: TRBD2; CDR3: CASSAPGLAGGGGELFF; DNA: TGTGCCAGCAGTGCGCCGGGACTAGCGGGAGGTGGCGGGGAGCTGTTTTTT
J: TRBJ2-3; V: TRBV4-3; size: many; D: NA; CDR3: CASSQDLEGALDTQYF; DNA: TGCGCCAGCAGCCAAGATTTGGAGGGGGCTTTAGATACGCAGTATTTT
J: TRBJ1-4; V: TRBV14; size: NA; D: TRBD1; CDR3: CASSRVGTGVNEKLFF; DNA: TGTGCCAGCAGCCGGGTAGGGACAGGGGTTAATGAAAAACTGTTTTTT
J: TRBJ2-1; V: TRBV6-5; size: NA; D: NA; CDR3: CASSYGGSSHNEQFF; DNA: TGTGCCAGCAGTTATGGCGGAAGCTCCCACAATGAGCAGTTCTTC
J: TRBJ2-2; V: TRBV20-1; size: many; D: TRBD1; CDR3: CSADRGTGELFF; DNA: TGCAGTGCGGACAGGGGGACCGGGGAGCTGTTTTTT
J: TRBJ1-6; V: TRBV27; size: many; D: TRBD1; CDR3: CASSLSGQGARNNSPLHF; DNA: TGTGCCAGCAGTCTCTCCGGACAGGGGGCGCGCAATAATTCACCCCTCCACTTT
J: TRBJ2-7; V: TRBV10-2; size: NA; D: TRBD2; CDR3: CASSELGTSGPYEQYF; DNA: TGCGCCAGCAGTGAGCTTGGGACTAGCGGCCCCTACGAGCAGTACTTC
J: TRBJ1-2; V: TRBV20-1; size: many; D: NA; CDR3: CSARWREGANYGYTF; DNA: TGCAGTGCTAGATGGAGGGAAGGAGCTAACTATGGCTACACCTTC
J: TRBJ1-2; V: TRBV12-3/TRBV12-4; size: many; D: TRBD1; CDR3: CASSFGQGPNYDYTF; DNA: TGTGCCAGCAGTTTTGGACAGGGGCCAAACTATGACTACACCTTC
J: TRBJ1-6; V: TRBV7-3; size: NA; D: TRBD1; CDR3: CASKKQGANSPLHF; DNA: TGTGCCAGCAAAAAACAGGGGGCGAATTCACCCCTCCACTTT
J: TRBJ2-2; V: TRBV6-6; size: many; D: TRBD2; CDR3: CASSLAGVYTGELFF; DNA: TGTGCCAGCAGTTTAGCGGGAGTATATACCGGGGAGCTGTTTTTT
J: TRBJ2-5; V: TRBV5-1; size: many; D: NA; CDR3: CASSFGTRGQETQYF; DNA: TGCGCCAGCAGCTTCGGGACACGGGGCCAAGAGACCCAGTACTTC
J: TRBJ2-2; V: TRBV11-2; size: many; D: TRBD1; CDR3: CASRFTGARELFF; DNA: TGTGCCAGCAGATTCACAGGGGCGAGGGAGCTGTTTTTT
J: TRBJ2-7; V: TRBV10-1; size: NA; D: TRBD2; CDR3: CASSAAGDTYEQYF; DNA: TGCGCCAGCAGTGCTGCGGGAGATACCTACGAGCAGTACTTC
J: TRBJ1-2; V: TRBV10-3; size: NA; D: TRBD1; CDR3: CAISVGQGYGYTF; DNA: TGTGCCATCAGTGTGGGACAGGGCTATGGCTACACCTTC
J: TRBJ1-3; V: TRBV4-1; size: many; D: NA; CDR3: CASSQVDSSGNTIYF; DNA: TGCGCCAGCAGCCAAGTGGACAGCTCTGGAAACACCATATATTTT
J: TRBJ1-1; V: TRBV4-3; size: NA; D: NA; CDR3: CASSPSSSGTEAFF; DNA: TGCGCCAGCAGCCCATCTAGCTCGGGAACTGAAGCTTTCTTT
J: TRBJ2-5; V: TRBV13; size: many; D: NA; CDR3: CASSLGRGTYETQYF; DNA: TGTGCCAGCAGCTTAGGCCGGGGGACGTACGAGACCCAGTACTTC
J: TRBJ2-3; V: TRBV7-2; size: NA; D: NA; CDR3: CASSFTGGALVRTDTQYF; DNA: TGTGCCAGCAGCTTCACAGGGGGGGCCCTGGTCCGGACAGATACGCAGTATTTT
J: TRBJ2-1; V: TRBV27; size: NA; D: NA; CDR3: CASSYQNNEQFF; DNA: TGTGCCAGCAGTTACCAAAACAATGAGCAGTTCTTC
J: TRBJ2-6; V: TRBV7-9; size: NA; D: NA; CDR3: CASSPPRGANVLTF; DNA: TGTGCCAGCAGCCCTCCTCGGGGGGCCAACGTCCTGACTTTC
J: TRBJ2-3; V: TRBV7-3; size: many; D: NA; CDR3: CASSPEASTDTQYF; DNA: TGTGCCAGCAGCCCCGAGGCTAGCACAGATACGCAGTATTTT
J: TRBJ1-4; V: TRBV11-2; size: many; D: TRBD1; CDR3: CASSLLGRGRGNEKLFF; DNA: TGTGCCAGCAGCTTACTCGGCAGGGGGCGCGGTAATGAAAAACTGTTTTTT
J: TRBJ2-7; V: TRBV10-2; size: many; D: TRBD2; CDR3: CASSEALAGGTYEQYF; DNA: TGCGCCAGCAGTGAGGCCTTAGCGGGAGGTACCTACGAGCAGTACTTC
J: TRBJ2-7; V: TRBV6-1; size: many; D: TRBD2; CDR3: CASSEGTSVREQYF; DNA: TGTGCCAGCAGTGAAGGGACTAGCGTTCGGGAGCAGTACTTC
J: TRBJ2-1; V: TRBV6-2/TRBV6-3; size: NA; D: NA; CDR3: CASSYQGSPYNEQFF; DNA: TGTGCCAGCAGTTACCAGGGGTCCCCCTACAATGAGCAGTTCTTC
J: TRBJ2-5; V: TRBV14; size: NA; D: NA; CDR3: CASSQDPQGMRKETQYF; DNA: TGTGCCAGCAGCCAAGACCCTCAGGGGATGAGAAAAGAGACCCAGTACTTC
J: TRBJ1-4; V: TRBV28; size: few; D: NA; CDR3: CATSGGTTLEKLFF; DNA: TGTGCCACTTCGGGGGGGACAACACTTGAAAAACTGTTTTTT
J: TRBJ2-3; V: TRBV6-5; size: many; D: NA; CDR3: CASSYSGATDTQYF; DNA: TGTGCCAGCAGTTACTCTGGAGCCACAGATACGCAGTATTTT
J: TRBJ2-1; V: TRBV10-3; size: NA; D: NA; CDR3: CAIRDSLNNEQFF; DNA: TGTGCCATCAGGGACAGCCTCAACAATGAGCAGTTCTTC
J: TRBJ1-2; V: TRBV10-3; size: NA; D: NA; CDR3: CASSLVSGNLYGYTF; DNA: TGTGCCAGCAGTTTAGTGTCAGGGAATCTCTATGGCTACACCTTC
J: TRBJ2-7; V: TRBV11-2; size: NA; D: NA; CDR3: CASSLGGVATSYEQYF; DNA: TGTGCCAGCAGCTTAGGAGGAGTCGCGACATCCTACGAGCAGTACTTC
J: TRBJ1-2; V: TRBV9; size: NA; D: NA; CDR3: CASSTQGPDYGYTF; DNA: TGTGCCAGCAGCACACAGGGCCCTGACTATGGCTACACCTTC
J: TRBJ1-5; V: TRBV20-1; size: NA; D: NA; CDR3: CSARFRVLNQPQHF; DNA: TGCAGTGCTAGATTCCGGGTGCTCAATCAGCCCCAGCATTTT
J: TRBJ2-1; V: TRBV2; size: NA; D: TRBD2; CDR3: CASSGSGGPGEQFF; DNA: TGTGCCAGCAGTGGTTCGGGAGGGCCAGGTGAGCAGTTCTTC
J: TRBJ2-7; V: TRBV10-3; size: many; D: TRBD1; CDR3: CAISESGQGAREQYF; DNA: TGTGCCATCAGTGAGTCCGGACAGGGGGCACGGGAGCAGTACTTC
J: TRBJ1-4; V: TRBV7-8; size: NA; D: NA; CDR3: CASSQVEKLFF; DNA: TGTGCCAGCAGCCAAGTCGAAAAACTGTTTTTT
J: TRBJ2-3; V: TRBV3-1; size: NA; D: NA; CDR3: CASSQQGFTDTQYF; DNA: TGTGCCAGCAGCCAACAGGGTTTCACAGATACGCAGTATTTT
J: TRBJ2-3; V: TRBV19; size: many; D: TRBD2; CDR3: CASRNSAGDTDTQYF; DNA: TGTGCCAGTAGAAACTCAGCGGGAGACACAGATACGCAGTATTTT
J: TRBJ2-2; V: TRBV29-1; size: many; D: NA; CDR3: CSVEVPGTTGELFF; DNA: TGCAGCGTTGAGGTCCCAGGGACCACCGGGGAGCTGTTTTTT
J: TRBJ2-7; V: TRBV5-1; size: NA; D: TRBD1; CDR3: CASSLTGGGPGELYF; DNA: TGCGCCAGCAGCTTGACAGGGGGCGGTCCCGGGGAGCTGTACTTC